This entry lists 7 T cell receptor beta chains sequenced from one sample in a study of cytomegalovirus exposure and HLA in healthy donors. Amplification used 60 Vbeta primers and 13 Jbeta primers. Sequencing used immunoSEQ multiplex PCR; TCRdb keeps in-frame clones, though not all of them. The sample holds 120,000 or so clones. Sequencing used PBMCs. Receptors were obtained from a man aged 18 to 35 in good health and CMV-seronegative.

This chain uses TRBV6-1 with TRBJ1-6, with D unclear. CDR3 length: 15 residues. Trimming shortened V by 2 bases and J by 0 bases, and 5 bases separated the two germline ends. Germline CDR1 is MNHNS and CDR2 is SASEGT. CDR3 amino acids: CASSEHSSYNSPLHF. CDR3 bases: TGTGCCAGCAGTGAACACAGCTCCTATAATTCACCCCTCCACTTT.

The chain couples TRBV6-9 to TRBJ2-1; D possibly corresponds to TRBD2 (6 bases). The germline V gene has CDR1 MNHGY and CDR2 SVAAGI. V was cut by 7 bases and J by 12 bases, with 19 bases left in between. The CDR3 runs to 13 residues. The CDR3 loop reads CASTKGTPVWQFF. CDR3 coding DNA: TGTGCCAGCACCAAAGGGACTCCGGTGTGGCAGTTCTTC.

The V call is TRBV18, the J call TRBJ2-1, with 8 bases lining up with TRBD2. CDR1 and CDR2 from the germline V gene are KGHSH and LQKENI. Trimming took 8 bases from V and 3 from J; bases not matched to a gene: 6. The CDR3 is made up of 14 amino acids. CDR3 sequence: CASVDSGNYNEQFF. The CDR3 DNA reads as TGTGCCAGCGTCGATAGCGGGAACTACAATGAGCAGTTCTTC.

The J gene is TRBJ1-6, the V gene TRBV5-1, with D possibly being TRBD1 (5 bases). Trimming shortened V by 4 bases and J by 7 bases, and 21 bases separated the two germline ends. Germline CDR1 is SGHRS and CDR2 is YFSETQ. This CDR3 has 17 amino acids. As DNA, the CDR3 is TGCGCCAGCAGCCCGGAAATCGGTGGGGCGGGAAATTCACCCCTCCACTTT. This encodes CASSPEIGGAGNSPLHF.

The chain employs TRBV27 and TRBJ2-7; TRBD1 aligns across 11 bases. From germline, CDR1 is MNHEY and CDR2 SMNVEV (reference sequence). This CDR3 contains 15 residues. With V trimmed by 5 bases and J by 3 bases, 6 bases remained unmatched. Written as DNA, the CDR3 is TGTGCCAGCAGTCGCGGGACAGGGGGTTACTACGAGCAGTACTTC. Its protein is CASSRGTGGYYEQYF.

The genes are TRBV18 and TRBJ2-1; 8 bases line up with TRBD2. This CDR3 region has 16 residues. J was trimmed by 10 bases and V by 1 base; bases with no gene match: 12. The germline V gene encodes CDR1 KGHSH and CDR2 LQKENI. CDR3 DNA sequence: TGTGCCAGCTCACCACAACGGGAGGGCCTCTCTGACGAGCAGTTCTTC. Its translation is CASSPQREGLSDEQFF.

This chain connects TRBV7-2 to TRBJ1-2; unclear D gene. V gave up 5 bases and J gave up 4 bases, with 14 bases separating them. The germline V gene has CDR1 SGHTA and CDR2 FQGNSA. This CDR3 contains 14 residues. The CDR3 region is CASSQLQAGYGYTF. Written as DNA, the CDR3 is TGTGCCAGCAGCCAGCTCCAGGCCGGCTATGGCTACACCTTC.